Each of the 17 T cell receptor beta chains below was sequenced from the same sample in a study of Ad26.COV2.S vaccination and SARS-CoV-2 variants. Profiling relied on immunoSEQ multiplex PCR, and the TCRdb table lists in-frame clones only, not all of them. In the table there are about 680,000 clones, around 90% of which are singletons. Treatment of the sample: about 20 received Ad26.COV2.S at low or high dose, single or two shots; 5 received placebo; per-sample allocation not given. At day 63 after the first vaccine or placebo injection, samples were drawn. The input for sequencing was peripheral blood, taken in a trial of Ad26.COV2.S vaccine versus placebo. The source of these receptors is a person between 18 and 59 years old who received the Ad26.COV2.S COVID-19 vaccine or a placebo.

With regard to this clone: Different DNA sequences within this sample yield the same CDR3. The chain uses TRBV7-2 and TRBJ1-1; no clear D. The V end was cut by 0 bases, the J end by 6 bases, with 8 bases between. CDR1 SGHTA and CDR2 FQGNSA come from the germline V gene. The CDR3 runs 13 residues. CDR3 in amino acids: CASSLARSAEAFF. The CDR3 bases are TGTGCCAGCAGCTTAGCGCGTAGCGCTGAAGCTTTCTTT.

This chain connects TRBV11-2 to TRBJ2-5; 7 bases line up with TRBD2. Germline CDR1 and CDR2: SGHAT and FQNNGV. The V segment lost 1 base and the J segment 6 bases; nucleotides outside the gene matches: 11. The CDR3 extends over 16 amino acids. DNA for the CDR3: TGTGCCAGCAGCTTAGTTGTAGGGAGGGCCGGGAAGACCCAGTACTTC. Protein sequence: CASSLVVGRAGKTQYF.

The chain combines TRBV2 with TRBJ1-4; 10 nucleotides match TRBD1. Losses at the gene ends were 7 bases for V and 8 bases for J; bases not matched to a gene: 4. Germline-derived CDR1 and CDR2 are SNHLY and FYNNEI. The CDR3 sequence is 13 residues long. The CDR3 loop is CASNGQGVEKLFF. DNA for the CDR3: TGTGCCAGCAACGGACAGGGGGTGGAAAAACTGTTTTTT. Complete variable domain (other parts from reference TRBV2 and TRBJ1-4): EPEVTQTPSHQVTQMGQEVILRCVPISNHLYFYWYRQILGQKVEFLVSFYNNEISEKSEIFDDQFSVERPDGSNFTLKIRSTKLEDSAMYFCASNGQGVEKLFFGSGTQLSVL.

V and J are TRBV2 and TRBJ1-1; the D gene is possibly TRBD1 (6 bases). V gave up 7 bases and J gave up 1 base, with 25 bases separating them. The CDR3 totals 18 residues. Germline V lookup: CDR1 SNHLY, CDR2 FYNNEI. CDR3 bases: TGTGCCAGCACCAGCCCCCCGGGACAAGGAGTGGCGAACACTGAAGCTTTCTTT. As protein: CASTSPPGQGVANTEAFF.

V gene TRBV10-3 combines with J gene TRBJ2-7; 10 positions agree with TRBD1. The CDR3 is 14 residues long. V gave up 7 bases and J gave up 12 bases; unmatched junction bases: 15. Germline CDR1 and CDR2: ENHRY and SYGVKD. The CDR3 sequence is CAITPGTGDPRAYF. The CDR3 DNA follows: TGTGCCATCACCCCCGGGACAGGGGACCCACGGGCGTACTTC.

Concerning this clone itself: A read error may account for a junction end that differs from germline. V and J are TRBV10-1 and TRBJ2-7; TRBD2 matches 8 bases. CDR1 is WNHNN, CDR2 SYGVQD, per germline (reference sequence). The CDR3 sequence is 17 residues long. DNA for the CDR3: TGCCCCAGCCGCCGAGGGGGTGGCGGGACTAGATTCCACGAGCAGTACTTC. It translates to CPSRRGGGGTRFHEQYF.

V gene TRBV2 combines with J gene TRBJ1-1; 10 nucleotides match TRBD1. Germline V gives CDR1 SNHLY, CDR2 FYNNEI. The trim removed 7 bases at V and 2 bases at J, leaving 4 bases unmatched. The CDR3 spans 14 residues. The CDR3 region has the DNA TGTGCCAGCAATGGGGACAGGGGAAACACTGAAGCTTTCTTT. Translation: CASNGDRGNTEAFF.

J is TRBJ1-1 and V is TRBV7-2; D not resolved. Trimming shortened V by 4 bases and J by 11 bases, and 11 bases separated the two germline ends. Germline loops: CDR1 SGHTA, CDR2 FQGNSA. CDR3 length equals 11 residues. The CDR3 protein is CASSSAVRAFF. CDR3 DNA: TGTGCCAGCAGCTCCGCCGTAAGGGCTTTCTTT.

The chain joins TRBV6-5 to TRBJ1-1, with D perhaps TRBD1 (5 bases). Germline values: CDR1 MNHEY, CDR2 SVGAGI. The CDR3 spans 13 residues. The V end lost 6 bases, the J end lost 1 base, and 9 bases lay between the germline ends. For the CDR3, the DNA is TGTGCCAGCAGGCCGACAGCGAACACTGAAGCTTTCTTT. Amino acids: CASRPTANTEAFF.

The chain recombines TRBV7-6 with TRBJ1-4, with D unclear. The germline V gene has CDR1 SGHVS and CDR2 FNYEAQ. The CDR3 runs to 15 residues. V shed 1 base and J shed 4 bases, with 10 bases lying between them. CDR3 in DNA: TGTGCCAGCAGCTTAGTAGGGCTTCTTAATGAAAAACTGTTTTTT. Translation: CASSLVGLLNEKLFF.

The CDR3 sequence: CSASPNRPNTGELFF. The CDR3 region has the DNA TGCAGTGCTAGTCCCAACAGACCGAACACCGGGGAGCTGTTTTTT. V usage is TRBV20-1 and J usage is TRBJ2-2, with D unclear. In germline, CDR1 is DFQATT, CDR2 SNEGSKA (reference sequence). The V end lost 3 bases, the J end lost 0 bases, and 11 bases lay between the germline ends. The CDR3 has 15 residues.

The rearrangement uses TRBV5-1 and TRBJ2-5; D assignment may be TRBD1 or TRBD2 (5 bases each). This CDR3 contains 15 residues. Trimming pared 4 bases from V and 5 bases from J, leaving 18 bases between. CDR1 and CDR2 (germline): SGHRS, YFSETQ. The CDR3 is CASSVLGLREETQYF. The CDR3 DNA reads as TGCGCCAGCAGCGTGTTAGGACTCAGGGAGGAGACCCAGTACTTC.

In nucleotides, the CDR3 is TGTGCCAGCAGCCAAGGACAGGGGCTCGACTATAGCAATCAGCCCCAGCATTTT. It encodes CASSQGQGLDYSNQPQHF. The chain uses TRBV3-1 (or the pseudogene TRBV3-2) and TRBJ1-5; 8 bases are a match to TRBD1. Germline values: CDR1 LGHDT, CDR2 YNNKEL (reference sequence). This CDR3 has 18 residues. Losses at the gene ends were 1 base for V and 0 bases for J; bases not matched to a gene: 8.

The chain couples TRBV2 to TRBJ2-7; 7 bases agree with TRBD1. CDR3 length equals 15 residues. Trimming at V came to 1 base and at J to 3 bases, leaving 6 bases not matched to a gene. Germline CDR1 and CDR2: SNHLY and FYNNEI. CDR3 amino acids: CASSEGQGLYYEQYF. The CDR3 nucleotides are TGTGCCAGCAGTGAAGGACAGGGATTATACTACGAGCAGTACTTC.

The chain recombines TRBV9 with TRBJ1-1, with unresolved D. This CDR3 has 15 amino acids. Germline assignment: CDR1 SGDLS and CDR2 YYNGEE. V was shortened by 4 bases and J by 0 bases, with 13 bases between the two germline ends. CDR3 amino acids: CASSPRTTMNTEAFF. In nucleotides, the CDR3 is TGTGCCAGCAGCCCCCGGACGACCATGAACACTGAAGCTTTCTTT.

The chain uses TRBV6-1 and TRBJ2-1; D ambiguous. Germline V CDR1 and CDR2: MNHNS, SASEGT. The CDR3 is 14 amino acids. V shed 2 bases and J shed 6 bases, with 11 bases lying between them. CDR3 in amino acids: CASSEQQSSNEQFF. CDR3 nucleotides: TGTGCCAGCAGTGAACAGCAATCTAGCAATGAGCAGTTCTTC.

A remark on this clone: This same CDR3 is encoded by further DNA sequences in the sample. The chain carries TRBV9 and TRBJ1-2, with 8 bases that match TRBD1. CDR3 length: 14 amino acids. CDR1 is SGDLS and CDR2 is YYNGEE in the germline V gene. V was clipped by 4 bases and J by 4 bases; unmatched bases: 6. The CDR3 nucleotides read TGTGCCAGCAGCACCCCGGACAGGGTCTATGGCTACACCTTC. This encodes CASSTPDRVYGYTF. The full variable domain, rest sourced from reference TRBV9 and TRBJ1-2, is DSGVTQTPKHLITATGQRVTLRCSPRSGDLSVYWYQQSLDQGLQFLIQYYNGEERAKGNILERFSAQQFPDLHSELNLSSLELGDSALYFCASSTPDRVYGYTFGSGTRLTVV.